These T cell receptor beta chains were read from a single sample in a study of shared clonotypes between healthy human individuals. Sequencing was performed with immunoSEQ multiplex PCR; in TCRdb, only in-frame clones are kept and a portion is missing. The table includes hundreds of thousands of clones, roughly 72% detected once. Sequenced input: memory CD4+ T cells sorted from blood. The receptors were gathered from a woman under 40 in good health. CDR3s include the opening cysteine and the closing phenylalanine or tryptophan. A D gene is named only where the DNA matches it firmly. Clone size is not always given. Where it is, it says once, few, many or a class for expanded clones.

.	TRBV21-1	TRBJ2-7	.	.	CASSVGAGAYEQYF
TRBD1	TRBV25-1	TRBJ2-1	.	TGTGCCAGCTCCCGGACAGGAGAAAATGAGCAGTTCTTC	CASSRTGENEQFF
TRBD2	TRBV15	TRBJ2-7	.	TGTGCCACCAGCAGAGCAGGGTCTAGCGGATCCTACGAGCAGTACTTC	CATSRAGSSGSYEQYF
TRBD2	TRBV27	TRBJ2-2	.	TGTGCCAGCAGCCCCCGGGCTAGCGGGAGAAAACCGAACACCGGGGAGCTGTTTTTT	CASSPRASGRKPNTGELFF
TRBD2	TRBV7-9	TRBJ2-5	.	TGTGCCAGCAGCGGGAGGACTAGCGGGTTACAAGAGACCCAGTACTTC	CASSGRTSGLQETQYF
TRBD1	TRBV9	TRBJ1-2	.	TGTGCCAGCAGCGGGCCACAGGGACAGGGGCGGAACGGTTGGTTTGACTATGGCTACACCTTC	CASSGPQGQGRNGWFDYGYTF
.	TRBV27	TRBJ1-5	.	TGTGCCAGCAGTTTTGGGTGGAGCAATCAGCCCCAGCATTTT	CASSFGWSNQPQHF
TRBD1	TRBV27	TRBJ2-7	once	TGTGCCAGCAGTATCAGACAGGGCTACGAGCAGTACTTC	CASSIRQGYEQYF
TRBD2	TRBV7-9	TRBJ2-5	.	TGTGCCAGCAGCTTGGGTAGCGGGCGATTCGGAGAGACCCAGTACTTC	CASSLGSGRFGETQYF
TRBD1	TRBV7-3	TRBJ2-7	.	TGCGCCAGCAGCCCTAGTTCGGCCCGACAGGGAAGGGGCGAGCAGTACTTC	CASSPSSARQGRGEQYF
.	TRBV18	TRBJ2-7	.	TGTGCCAGCTCACCTGAAGCGAACGAGCAGTACTTC	CASSPEANEQYF
TRBD1	TRBV2	TRBJ1-2	.	TGTGCCAGCAGAGAGACAGGGAACTATGGCTACACCTTC	CASRETGNYGYTF
.	TRBV27	TRBJ1-2	.	TGTGCCAGCAGACTCGACAGGCCGCCCTATGGCTACACCTTC	CASRLDRPPYGYTF
.	TRBV2	TRBJ1-5	.	TGTGCCAGCAGTGACCAGGGTCGCAATCAGCCCCAGCATTTT	CASSDQGRNQPQHF
.	TRBV30	TRBJ2-7	.	TGTGCCTGGAGTCCAGGGGTCGGGGTGGGTGAGCAGTACTTC	CAWSPGVGVGEQYF
TRBD2	TRBV9	TRBJ2-1	.	TGTGCCAGCAGCCCTGGACTAGCGGGAGAGGACTACAATGAGCAGTTCTTC	CASSPGLAGEDYNEQFF
.	TRBV7-2	TRBJ2-1	.	TGTGCCAGCAGCTTAGGATTAAGCGGGCGCAATGAGCAGTTCTTC	CASSLGLSGRNEQFF
.	TRBV30	TRBJ2-1	.	TGTGCCCCCTCTTTAAAAAAGCAGTTCTTC	CAPSLKKQFF
TRBD1	TRBV7-9	TRBJ2-1	once	TGTGCCAGCAGCACCGGGACAGGGACCTACAATGAGCAGTTCTTC	CASSTGTGTYNEQFF
.	TRBV28	TRBJ2-7	once	TGTGCCAGCAGTTTAATAGGGGTCGAGCAGTACTTC	CASSLIGVEQYF
TRBD2	TRBV10-3	TRBJ2-1	.	TGTGCCACCCTAGCGGGATTCGGCAATGAGCAGTTCTTC	CATLAGFGNEQFF
TRBD1	TRBV2	TRBJ1-2	few	TGTGCCAGCAGTGAACCGACAGGGTATGGCTACACCTTC	CASSEPTGYGYTF
TRBD2	TRBV6-5	TRBJ2-1	.	TGTGCCAGCAGTTACGGGACTAGCGGGGTCAATGAGCAGTTCTTC	CASSYGTSGVNEQFF
.	TRBV10-3	TRBJ1-5	.	TGTGCCATCAGTGGGGGGGGCGATCAGCCCCAGCATTTT	CAISGGGDQPQHF
.	TRBV7-2	TRBJ2-1	.	TGTGCCAGCTCGGGGTATAATGAGCAGTTCTTC	CASSGYNEQFF
.	TRBV27	TRBJ2-7	.	TGTGCCAGCAGTTTTGTCAACTCTAGACTCCCCTACGAGCAGTACTTC	CASSFVNSRLPYEQYF
.	TRBV11-2	TRBJ2-5	.	TGTGCCAGCAACCACTCCCCCCAAGAGACCCAGTACTTC	CASNHSPQETQYF
.	TRBV5-1	TRBJ2-1	.	TGCGCCAGCAGCTTGGATGTGAGTTCCTACAATGAGCAGTTCTTC	CASSLDVSSYNEQFF
.	TRBV2	TRBJ2-7	.	TGTGCCAGCAGTGAAAGGGCGTCCTACTCCTACGAGCAGTACTTC	CASSERASYSYEQYF
.	TRBV5-4	TRBJ1-5	.	TGTGCCAGCAGCTTCGGTGGGGGGGATCAGCCCCAGCATTTT	CASSFGGGDQPQHF
.	TRBV5-8	TRBJ1-5	few	TGTGCCAGCAGCTCCTTCCATAGCAATCAGCCCCAGCATTTT	CASSSFHSNQPQHF